A single sample gave rise to the 10 T cell receptor beta chains below, sequenced in a study of OX40 agonist ivuxolimab in advanced cancers. The method was the immunoSEQ multiplex PCR assay. TCRdb obtained this table from immuneACCESS and retained in-frame rearrangements with V and J assigned. These tables miss some clones; where compared with another copy, unresolved V genes account for less than half of the shortfall, and the remainder is unexplained. This sample gives fewer than 85,000 clones in total; under 90% of them show up just once. The ten largest clonotypes hold around 0.51% of the sample. Sequenced material: CD4+ or CD8+ T cells sorted from blood, taken in a trial of the OX40 agonist ivuxolimab. Source of these receptors: an adult with an advanced solid tumor such as melanoma, head and neck, liver or kidney cancer.

The chain is built from TRBV6-6 and TRBJ1-1; D uncertain. The CDR3 is 14 amino acids. V was cut by 3 bases and J by 2 bases, with 10 bases left in between. From germline, CDR1 is MNHNY and CDR2 SVGAGI (reference sequence). For the CDR3, the DNA is TGTGCCAGCAGTTATTGGGTGGGAAACACTGAAGCTTTCTTT. Its translation: CASSYWVGNTEAFF.

In the case of this clone: This sample also contains other DNA sequences that code for the same CDR3. The rearrangement links TRBV28 to TRBJ1-1, with 7 bases matching TRBD1. Germline loops: CDR1 MDHEN, CDR2 SYDVKM. The CDR3 runs to 12 residues. V trimming: 4 bases; J trimming: 4 bases; junction bases outside the gene matches: 0. DNA for the CDR3: TGTGCCAGCAGTTCAGGGGGCACTGAAGCTTTCTTT. Amino acids: CASSSGGTEAFF.

J is TRBJ1-1 and V is TRBV19; D possibly corresponds to TRBD1 (6 bases). The germline gives CDR1 LNHDA, CDR2 SQIVND (reference sequence). The CDR3 is 13 residues long. Between the trimmed V and J ends, which lost 11 bases and 0 bases, there was a span of 13 bases. CDR3 nucleotides: TGTGCCTCTGCGGGACATATGAACACTGAAGCTTTCTTT. The encoded protein is CASAGHMNTEAFF.

This chain links TRBV28 with TRBJ2-6; either TRBD1 or TRBD2 may fit D (5 bases each). CDR1 is MDHEN and CDR2 is SYDVKM in the germline V gene. Trimming shortened V by 3 bases and J by 0 bases, and 18 bases separated the two germline ends. This CDR3 is built from 19 residues. CDR3 DNA: TGTGCCAGCAGTTTTCTCCCGAAGAGAGGGGCCTCTGGGGCCAACGTCCTGACTTTC. It is translated as CASSFLPKRGASGANVLTF.

The V gene is TRBV6-1, the J gene TRBJ2-7; D may be TRBD1 (5 bases). Trimming took off 6 bases at V and 3 bases at J, with 18 bases between the two ends. From germline, CDR1 is MNHNS and CDR2 SASEGT. CDR3 length equals 15 residues. In DNA form, the CDR3 reads TGTGCCAGCAGCGCCTTTCAGGGCAGCTACTACGAGCAGTACTTC. Translated: CASSAFQGSYYEQYF.

This chain links TRBV29-1 with TRBJ2-1, with D hard to call. Trimming cost V 1 base and J 2 bases, with 9 bases left between them. This CDR3 comprises 14 residues. Per germline, CDR1 SQVTM and CDR2 ANQGSEA. DNA of the CDR3: TGCAGCGTTGAAGTCCCCCGGACCTACAATGAGCAGTTCTTC. Protein product: CSVEVPRTYNEQFF.

The V and J genes are TRBV28 and TRBJ2-1; D remains ambiguous. CDR3 length: 15 amino acids. V shed 7 bases and J shed 1 base, with 14 bases lying between them. Germline CDR1 MDHEN, CDR2 SYDVKM. Written as DNA, the CDR3 is TGTGCCAGCACCTTGAACTCCTTTTCCTACAATGAGCAGTTCTTC. Residues: CASTLNSFSYNEQFF.

The chain couples TRBV7-2 to TRBJ2-5; D may be TRBD1 (6 bases). This CDR3 spans 13 amino acids. Between the trimmed V and J ends, which lost 5 bases and 5 bases, there was a span of 12 bases. From germline, CDR1 is SGHTA and CDR2 FQGNSA. The CDR3, as DNA: TGTGCCAGCAGCGGGGGCCTGCAGGAGACCCAGTACTTC. This translates into CASSGGLQETQYF.

This clone appeared a few times. This chain joins TRBV4-1 and TRBJ2-2; no definite D call. V was pared by 1 base and J by 2 bases, with 8 bases between. Germline V gives CDR1 MGHRA, CDR2 YSYEKL. This CDR3 has 15 residues. CDR3 bases: TGCGCCAGCAGCCAAGGGCCCAGAAACACCGGGGAGCTGTTTTTT. It encodes CASSQGPRNTGELFF.

V is TRBV2 and J is TRBJ2-3; TRBD2 agrees at 16 bases. The CDR3 has 19 amino acids. V dropped 3 bases and J dropped 3; count of bases not matched to a gene: 9. CDR1 is SNHLY, CDR2 FYNNEI, per germline. The CDR3, as DNA: TGTGCCAGCAGTGACTTACCGGGACTAGCGGGAGGGGGGACAGATACGCAGTATTTT. Its protein is CASSDLPGLAGGGTDTQYF.